This TCR beta chain is drawn from a study of cytomegalovirus exposure and HLA in healthy donors. Study observations and caveats: Per a prior analysis, the majority of TCR beta V segments were productive roughly 87% or roughly 30% of the time.

A remark on this clone: Antigen specificity is unknown.

The PCR made use of 60 Vbeta and 13 Jbeta primers. Libraries were prepared by immunoSEQ multiplex PCR; TCRdb keeps only in-frame clonotypes and omits some of them. The top ten hold 1.5% to 2% of the sample, which has some 190,000 clones, around 79% seen once. This sequence originates from a woman aged 50 to 60 in good health and CMV-seronegative. The sample comprised PBMCs.

The CDR3 is CASSLVRPDTQYF. The DNA for the CDR3 is TGCGCCAGCAGCTTGGTGCGCCCAGATACGCAGTATTTT. The rearrangement joins TRBV5-1 to TRBJ2-3; D gene unclear. Trimming stripped 0 bases from V and 4 bases from J, with 6 bases between. The CDR3 consists of 13 residues. CDR1 is SGHRS, CDR2 YFSETQ, per germline.